Each of the 28 T cell receptor beta chains below was sequenced from the same sample in a study of radiotherapy plus CTLA-4 blockade in lung cancer. Libraries were prepared by immunoSEQ multiplex PCR; TCRdb keeps only in-frame clonotypes and omits some of them. The repertoire holds about 35,000 clones, with roughly 85% as singletons. The sequenced sample was peripheral blood, obtained from a patient treated with radiotherapy plus ipilimumab. The receptors were sampled from a human donor with non-small cell lung cancer who had stable disease on radiotherapy plus ipilimumab.

The CDR3 DNA follows: TGTGCCAGCAGCTTATCGTCCAGCGGCAATGAGCAGTTCTTC. Translated: CASSLSSSGNEQFF. V gene TRBV7-3 combines with J gene TRBJ2-1; TRBD2 might be the D (5 bases). This CDR3 is 14 amino acids long. V was cut by 2 bases and J by 6 bases, with 11 bases left in between. The germline V gene encodes CDR1 SGHTA and CDR2 FQGTGA.

The J gene is TRBJ2-7, the V gene TRBV7-2; 9 bases agree with TRBD2. Trimming at V came to 3 bases and at J to 9 bases, leaving 9 bases not matched to a gene. The germline V gene encodes CDR1 SGHTA and CDR2 FQGNSA. CDR3 size: 14 residues. The CDR3 loop reads CASSLEASGMGQYF. Here the CDR3 DNA reads TGTGCCAGCAGCTTGGAGGCTAGCGGGATGGGGCAGTACTTC. The variable domain in full, with the rest retrieved from reference TRBV7-2 and TRBJ2-7, is GAGVSQSPSNKVTEKGKDVELRCDPISGHTALYWYRQSLGQGLEFLIYFQGNSAPDKSGLPSDRFSAERTGGSVSTLTIQRTQQEDSAVYLCASSLEASGMGQYFGPGTRLTVT.

The chain uses TRBV27 and TRBJ2-1; 10 bases map to TRBD2. Germline V lookup: CDR1 MNHEY, CDR2 SMNVEV (reference sequence). This CDR3 spans 15 amino acids. Trimming took 5 bases from V and 4 from J; bases not matched to a gene: 5. The CDR3, as DNA: TGTGCCAGCAGTGGGGGGACTAGCGCTTACAATGAGCAGTTCTTC. This sequence encodes CASSGGTSAYNEQFF.

The rearrangement links TRBV4-1 to TRBJ2-7; D is possibly TRBD2 (5 bases). V lost 3 bases, J lost 3 bases, and 9 bases lay in between. Germline V gives CDR1 MGHRA, CDR2 YSYEKL. CDR3 length: 13 residues. CDR3 sequence (DNA): TGCGCCAGCAGCCACTCACTAGACTACGAGCAGTACTTC. Protein sequence: CASSHSLDYEQYF.

The rearrangement joins TRBV7-2 to TRBJ2-5, with 8 bases identical to TRBD1. CDR1 SGHTA and CDR2 FQGNSA come from the germline V gene. V was clipped by 4 bases and J by 5 bases; unmatched bases: 9. This CDR3 has 15 amino acids. The CDR3 here is CASSSQGAPGETQYF. The CDR3 DNA sequence: TGTGCCAGCAGCTCGCAGGGGGCGCCTGGGGAGACCCAGTACTTC.

J is TRBJ2-1 and V is TRBV2; TRBD2 aligns across 12 bases. The V gene end was trimmed by 4 bases and the J gene end by 4 bases; junction bases not matched to a gene: 8. Germline values: CDR1 SNHLY, CDR2 FYNNEI. This CDR3 contains 17 residues. The CDR3 coding sequence is TGTGCCAGCAGTGGTCGGGCTAGCGGGAGGGTTTACAATGAGCAGTTCTTC. Translating it yields CASSGRASGRVYNEQFF. The variable domain in full, completed from reference TRBV2 and TRBJ2-1, reads EPEVTQTPSHQVTQMGQEVILRCVPISNHLYFYWYRQILGQKVEFLVSFYNNEISEKSEIFDDQFSVERPDGSNFTLKIRSTKLEDSAMYFCASSGRASGRVYNEQFFGPGTRLTVL.

This chain connects TRBV18 to TRBJ1-4; 10 nucleotides match TRBD1. Trimming removed 6 bases from V and 8 bases from J; junction bases left unmatched: 3. Germline V gene sequence: CDR1 KGHSH, CDR2 LQKENI. The CDR3 consists of 13 residues. The CDR3 protein is CASSGQGVEKLFF. The CDR3 DNA is TGTGCCAGCTCCGGACAGGGGGTGGAAAAACTGTTTTTT. The variable domain in full, completed from reference TRBV18 and TRBJ1-4, reads NAGVMQNPRHLVRRRGQEARLRCSPMKGHSHVYWYRQLPEEGLKFMVYLQKENIIDESGMPKERFSAEFPKEGPSILRIQQVVRGDSAAYFCASSGQGVEKLFFGSGTQLSVL.

This rearrangement joins TRBV28 to TRBJ1-4; possible D gene TRBD1, 6 bases. CDR1 MDHEN and CDR2 SYDVKM come from the germline V gene. The V end lost 3 bases, the J end lost 6 bases, and 11 bases lay between the germline ends. The CDR3 contains 14 residues. The CDR3 region has the DNA TGTGCCAGCAGTTTTCAGGGGAATGATGAAAAACTGTTTTTT. The encoded protein is CASSFQGNDEKLFF.

This clone occurred a few times. J is TRBJ1-6 and V is TRBV5-1; D is perhaps TRBD1 (6 bases). The germline V and J ends were trimmed by 6 bases and 7 bases, with 14 bases remaining between them. This CDR3 contains 14 residues. Germline CDR1 reads SGHRS; CDR2 reads YFSETQ. For the CDR3, the DNA is TGCGCCAGCACGGAAGGGGGTCCCAATTCACCCCTCCACTTT. This encodes CASTEGGPNSPLHF.

The chain is built from TRBV2 and TRBJ1-3; tentative D call: TRBD1 (5 bases). Trimming shortened V by 7 bases and J by 1 base, and 14 bases separated the two germline ends. The CDR3 totals 15 residues. Germline V CDR1 and CDR2: SNHLY, FYNNEI. The CDR3, as DNA: TGTGCCAGCACCTACCTCAGGGTATCTGGAAACACCATATATTTT. Translating gives CASTYLRVSGNTIYF.

The gene calls are TRBV2 and TRBJ2-7, with 14 bases that match TRBD2. Germline V gene data show CDR1 as SNHLY and CDR2 as FYNNEI. The CDR3 length is 15 residues. Unmatched junction bases numbered 9, after V lost 7 bases and J lost 7 bases. The CDR3: CASTRLAGGPGEQYF. The CDR3 DNA follows: TGTGCCAGCACCAGACTAGCGGGAGGGCCGGGTGAGCAGTACTTC. Filled out from reference TRBV2 and TRBJ2-7, the complete variable domain reads EPEVTQTPSHQVTQMGQEVILRCVPISNHLYFYWYRQILGQKVEFLVSFYNNEISEKSEIFDDQFSVERPDGSNFTLKIRSTKLEDSAMYFCASTRLAGGPGEQYFGPGTRLTVT.

V and J are TRBV5-4 and TRBJ1-4; maybe TRBD1 (5 bases). This CDR3 spans 15 amino acids. Trimming shortened V by 5 bases and J by 2 bases, and 13 bases separated the two germline ends. Germline assignment: CDR1 SGHNT and CDR2 YYREEE (reference sequence). The CDR3 spells CASSPERGTNEKLFF. The DNA of the CDR3 is TGTGCCAGCAGTCCAGAGCGGGGCACTAATGAAAAACTGTTTTTT.

This clone was seen only once. This chain joins TRBV10-2 and TRBJ1-3; the match to TRBD1 covers 7 bases. The CDR3 is 14 residues long. V dropped 6 bases and J dropped 2; count of bases not matched to a gene: 4. The V gene's germline CDR1 is WSHSY and CDR2 SAAADI. The CDR3 protein is CASRDTGAGNTIYF. Written as DNA, the CDR3 is TGCGCCAGCAGGGACACAGGGGCTGGAAACACCATATATTTT.

The chain is built from TRBV6-4 and TRBJ2-5; 8 bases agree with TRBD2. Trimming at V came to 5 bases and at J to 4 bases, leaving 15 bases not matched to a gene. The V gene's germline CDR1 is MRHNA and CDR2 SNTAGT. The CDR3 is 17 residues long. The CDR3 sequence is CASSPPLSGKWRETQYF. DNA for the CDR3: TGTGCCAGCAGTCCTCCCCTTAGCGGGAAGTGGCGAGAGACCCAGTACTTC.

The chain is built from TRBV9 and TRBJ2-1, with D possibly matching TRBD2 (7 bases). The CDR3 is 15 amino acids. Germline values: CDR1 SGDLS, CDR2 YYNGEE. The V and J ends lost 0 bases and 4 bases respectively, with 11 bases between them. In DNA form, the CDR3 reads TGTGCCAGCAGCGTAGAAGGGGGGGTTTACAATGAGCAGTTCTTC. Translation: CASSVEGGVYNEQFF.

The chain recombines TRBV30 with TRBJ1-1, with D hard to call. The ends were cut back, 2 bases at V and 2 bases at J, with 9 bases in the middle. The length of the CDR3 is 13 residues. Looked up from germline, CDR1 is GTSNPN and CDR2 is SVGIG (reference sequence). The CDR3 region is CAWSLRGNTEAFF. Here the CDR3 DNA reads TGTGCCTGGAGTCTGCGGGGAAACACTGAAGCTTTCTTT.

The gene calls are TRBV7-9 and TRBJ2-5; weak D call: TRBD2 (5 bases). The J call may be wrong; the DNA end is better matched by TRBJ2-7. Per the germline V gene, CDR1 is SEHNR and CDR2 is FQNEAQ (reference sequence). This CDR3 is 17 amino acids long. The CDR3, as DNA: TGTGCCAGCAGCCAGCCTCCCCAGAATCGGGGAGCCCACGAGCAGTACTTC. Translation: CASSQPPQNRGAHEQYF.

CDR3 amino acids: CARFPGSRTGELFF. The DNA of the CDR3 is TGTGCCCGGTTTCCGGGATCTCGTACCGGGGAGCTGTTTTTT. The chain links TRBV27 to TRBJ2-2; maybe TRBD2 (5 bases). V was clipped by 11 bases and J by 5 bases, with 18 bases between them. Germline V gene sequence: CDR1 MNHEY, CDR2 SMNVEV (reference sequence). The CDR3 consists of 14 residues.

The chain carries TRBV6-5 and TRBJ1-1, with TRBD1 identical over 8 bases. Germline values: CDR1 MNHEY, CDR2 SVGAGI. With V trimmed by 8 bases and J by 4 bases, 9 bases remained unmatched. This CDR3 is 14 amino acids long. The CDR3 DNA reads as TGTGCCAGCGGAGTTTTAACAGGGGGCACTGAAGCTTTCTTT. Translating gives CASGVLTGGTEAFF.

The chain is built from TRBV7-2 and TRBJ2-5; 9 bases are a match to TRBD2. The CDR3 extends over 14 amino acids. V lost 3 bases and J lost 3; bases outside the gene matches: 2. Germline values: CDR1 SGHTA, CDR2 FQGNSA. The CDR3 loop reads CASSLTSGKETQYF. The CDR3 nucleotides are TGTGCCAGCAGCTTGACTAGCGGAAAAGAGACCCAGTACTTC.

The rearrangement uses TRBV9 and TRBJ1-2, with D perhaps TRBD1 (5 bases). The CDR3 covers 15 residues. Per the germline V gene, CDR1 is SGDLS and CDR2 is YYNGEE. Trimming took off 4 bases at V and 5 bases at J, with 18 bases between the two ends. CDR3 in DNA: TGTGCCAGCAGCCGCTCCCAGGGCGTGGAATATGGCTACACCTTC. This codes for CASSRSQGVEYGYTF.

The chain couples TRBV11-2 to TRBJ1-5; 8 bases match TRBD1. This CDR3 has 16 amino acids. V shed 2 bases and J 7 bases; nucleotides not matched to a gene: 10. Germline V lookup: CDR1 SGHAT, CDR2 FQNNGV. The CDR3 loop reads CASSLITGTGGQPQHF. Written as DNA, the CDR3 is TGTGCCAGCAGCTTAATCACCGGGACAGGTGGCCAGCCCCAGCATTTT.

This chain joins TRBV19 and TRBJ2-4; 15 nucleotides align to TRBD2. V was clipped by 4 bases and J by 8 bases; unmatched bases: 6. Germline V lookup: CDR1 LNHDA, CDR2 SQIVND (reference sequence). This CDR3 has 16 residues. CDR3: CASSTRTSGREDIQYF. CDR3 nucleotides: TGTGCCAGTAGTACTCGGACTAGCGGGAGGGAGGACATTCAGTACTTC.

This clone was detected only a few times. This sequence joins TRBV5-1 and TRBJ2-2, with D perhaps matching TRBD2 (6 bases). Per germline, CDR1 SGHRS and CDR2 YFSETQ. CDR3 length: 15 residues. V was trimmed by 3 bases and J by 6 bases, leaving 15 bases between them. The CDR3 reads CASSSGPGEAGELFF. The CDR3 coding sequence is TGCGCCAGCAGCTCCGGACCGGGAGAGGCCGGGGAGCTGTTTTTT.

The CDR3 DNA is TGTGCCATCAGACAGGGGGCCGGTTATGGCTACACCTTC. Protein product: CAIRQGAGYGYTF. This sequence joins TRBV28 and TRBJ1-2; 10 bases line up with TRBD1. The CDR3 length is 13 residues. Germline CDR1 is MDHEN and CDR2 is SYDVKM. Trimming removed 10 bases from V and 5 bases from J; junction bases left unmatched: 7.

V gene TRBV28 combines with J gene TRBJ2-7; D gene uncertain. The CDR3 extends over 15 amino acids. The V end was cut by 2 bases, the J end by 8 bases, with 19 bases between. Per the germline V gene, CDR1 is MDHEN and CDR2 is SYDVKM. For the CDR3, the DNA is TGTGCCAGCAGTTTAACGGTCGGCAGGAATTACAAGCAGTACTTC. Encoded protein: CASSLTVGRNYKQYF.

This clone came up once. The V and J genes are TRBV7-9 and TRBJ1-2, with a weak D call TRBD1 (6 bases). Trimming removed 6 bases at V and 10 bases at J, with 21 bases between. This CDR3 contains 14 residues. CDR1 and CDR2 from the germline V gene are SEHNR and FQNEAQ (reference sequence). CDR3 loop: CASSNRVPHGDYTF. The DNA for the CDR3 is TGTGCCAGCAGTAACAGGGTCCCGCACGGTGACTACACCTTC.

V usage is TRBV28 and J usage is TRBJ2-1, with 7 bases aligning to TRBD1. CDR1 MDHEN and CDR2 SYDVKM come from the germline V gene. The CDR3 loop spans 15 amino acids. The V and J ends lost 1 base and 4 bases, in that order; junction bases with no gene match: 4. The CDR3 is CASSLLAGGYNEQFF. For the CDR3, the DNA is TGTGCCAGCAGTTTATTGGCAGGGGGTTACAATGAGCAGTTCTTC.